This T cell receptor beta chain was identified in a study of T cells expressing NK-cell markers. At the level of the study: Sequenced donors, eight in total, included seven who were HCMV-seropositive and one who was seronegative.

Comment on this clonotype: Its antigen is still unknown.

Study results and caveats: Unclear, still, was the HCMV specificity of the expanded NKG2C+ T cell clones.

Following a re-call of the 5' RACE reads, TCRdb has one entry per CDR3 protein and lacks DNA. The listing records approximately 380,000 distinct CDR3 sequences. The length of the CDR3 is 16 residues. Germline assignment: CDR1 SGHDN and CDR2 FVKESK. V usage is TRBV14 and J usage is TRBJ1-1; TCRdb lists TRBD1, though no DNA is available to test this call. The sequenced sample consisted of blood T cells: a sorted CD56 or NKG2C T cell subset, CD4+ or CD8+ T cells, or bulk PBMC T cells (not recorded which). The sequence was obtained from a man aged 18-70 years in good health. The CDR3 protein is CASSQALTGANTEAFF.